The rows below give T cell receptor beta chains drawn from one sample of a study of cytomegalovirus exposure and HLA in healthy donors. Clones were read by immunoSEQ multiplex PCR, and TCRdb kept only the in-frame ones, dropping some. The repertoire holds over 150,000 clones, with roughly 88% as singletons. The specimen sequenced was PBMCs. The receptors were sampled from a girl between 2 and 10 years old in good health and CMV-seropositive. Both conserved end residues are part of each CDR3. The order of the fields is clone size, V gene, D gene, J gene, CDR3 protein, CDR3 DNA. D genes are given only for firm matches. Not all rows give a size; the values are once, few, many and, for expanded clones, a class.

clone size: -; V gene: TRBV6-1; D gene: -; J gene: TRBJ1-1; CDR3 protein: CASTTVMNTEAFF; CDR3 DNA: TGTGCCAGCACGACAGTTATGAACACTGAAGCTTTCTTT
clone size: -; V gene: TRBV30; D gene: TRBD1; J gene: TRBJ1-1; CDR3 protein: CAWGTGRTEAFF; CDR3 DNA: TGTGCCTGGGGGACAGGGAGGACTGAAGCTTTCTTT
clone size: -; V gene: TRBV5-6; D gene: -; J gene: TRBJ2-7; CDR3 protein: CASSLVGFGEDEQYF; CDR3 DNA: TGTGCCAGCAGCTTGGTCGGGTTCGGGGAGGACGAGCAGTACTTC
clone size: -; V gene: TRBV27; D gene: -; J gene: TRBJ1-1; CDR3 protein: CASSFRPGEGYEAFF; CDR3 DNA: TGTGCCAGCAGTTTCAGGCCCGGGGAGGGTTATGAAGCTTTCTTT
clone size: -; V gene: TRBV29-1; D gene: TRBD2; J gene: TRBJ2-7; CDR3 protein: CSVPREREKRAYEQYF; CDR3 DNA: TGCAGCGTCCCCAGGGAGCGGGAGAAGAGGGCCTACGAGCAGTACTTC
clone size: -; V gene: TRBV4-1; D gene: TRBD1; J gene: TRBJ2-3; CDR3 protein: CASSLRSQGLSDTQYF; CDR3 DNA: TGCGCCAGCAGCCTCAGATCACAGGGGCTTTCAGATACGCAGTATTTT
clone size: -; V gene: TRBV6-4; D gene: -; J gene: TRBJ2-1; CDR3 protein: CASSGERGNEQFF; CDR3 DNA: TGTGCCAGCAGTGGCGAGAGGGGGAATGAGCAGTTCTTC
clone size: -; V gene: TRBV2; D gene: -; J gene: TRBJ2-1; CDR3 protein: CASSVSYYNEQFF; CDR3 DNA: TGTGCCAGCAGTGTCTCCTATTATAATGAGCAGTTCTTC
clone size: few; V gene: TRBV5-6; D gene: -; J gene: TRBJ1-1; CDR3 protein: CASSENLGRVNTEAFF; CDR3 DNA: TGTGCCAGCAGCGAAAACTTGGGCAGGGTGAACACTGAAGCTTTCTTT
clone size: -; V gene: TRBV6-5; D gene: TRBD2; J gene: TRBJ2-5; CDR3 protein: CASSYAGGPETQYF; CDR3 DNA: TGTGCCAGCAGTTACGCGGGGGGGCCAGAGACCCAGTACTTC
clone size: few; V gene: TRBV6-1; D gene: TRBD2; J gene: TRBJ2-1; CDR3 protein: CASSEAVGSGRFAYNEQFF; CDR3 DNA: TGTGCCAGCAGTGAAGCAGTGGGTAGCGGGAGGTTCGCCTACAATGAGCAGTTCTTC
clone size: -; V gene: TRBV18; D gene: -; J gene: TRBJ2-1; CDR3 protein: CASSPRRVPYNEQFF; CDR3 DNA: TGTGCCAGCTCACCACGGAGGGTGCCCTACAATGAGCAGTTCTTC
clone size: -; V gene: TRBV5-4; D gene: TRBD2; J gene: TRBJ2-2; CDR3 protein: CASSPTGTSGRITGELFF; CDR3 DNA: TGTGCCAGCAGCCCCACCGGGACTAGCGGGAGGATCACCGGGGAGCTGTTTTTT
clone size: -; V gene: TRBV19; D gene: -; J gene: TRBJ1-1; CDR3 protein: CASRLALNTEAFF; CDR3 DNA: TGTGCCAGTAGATTGGCCTTGAACACTGAAGCTTTCTTT